This T cell receptor (beta chain) was found in a study of patients and donors after allogeneic stem cell transplantation. Germline V CDR1 and CDR2: DFQATT, SNEGSKA (reference sequence). The CDR3 is 16 residues long. V shed 0 bases, J shed 3 bases, and the junction held 3 bases outside the gene matches. Each CDR3 protein is one row after TCRdb ran MiXCR on the RT-PCR reads. This sample has fewer than 500,000 distinct CDR3 sequences, with 16% found just once. This clonotype originated in a human donor who was either an allogeneic HSCT recipient or a stem cell or donor lymphocyte infusion donor (not recorded which). It is not recorded whose cells these are; they may come from a transplant donor. The V call is TRBV20-1, the J call TRBJ2-1; 12 bases are a match to TRBD2. Material for sequencing was blood, either unsorted or a sorted T cell fraction (not recorded which). The CDR3: CSARDSSGGGYNEQFF. The DNA of the CDR3 is TGCAGTGCTAGAGATTCTAGCGGGGGGGGCTACAATGAGCAGTTCTTC.